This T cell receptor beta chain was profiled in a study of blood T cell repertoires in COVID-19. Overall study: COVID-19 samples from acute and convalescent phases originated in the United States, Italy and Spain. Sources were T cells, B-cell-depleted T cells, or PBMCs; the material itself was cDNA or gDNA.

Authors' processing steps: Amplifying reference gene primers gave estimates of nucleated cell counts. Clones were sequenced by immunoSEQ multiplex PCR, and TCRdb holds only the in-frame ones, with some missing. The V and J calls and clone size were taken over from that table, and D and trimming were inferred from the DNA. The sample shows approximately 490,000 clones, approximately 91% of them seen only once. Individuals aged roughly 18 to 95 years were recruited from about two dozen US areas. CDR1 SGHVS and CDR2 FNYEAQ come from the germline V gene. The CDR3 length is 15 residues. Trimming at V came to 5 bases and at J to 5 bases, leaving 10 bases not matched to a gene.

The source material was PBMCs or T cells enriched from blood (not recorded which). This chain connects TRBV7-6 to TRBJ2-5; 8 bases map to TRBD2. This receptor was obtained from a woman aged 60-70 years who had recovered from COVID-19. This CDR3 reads CASSVTGGAGETQYF. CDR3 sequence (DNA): TGTGCCAGCAGCGTAACCGGGGGGGCCGGCGAGACCCAGTACTTC.